This T cell receptor (beta chain) stems from a study of blood T cell repertoires in COVID-19 (dated by TCRdb to the early 2020s). With regard to the full study: Samples from collaborators originated in the United States, Italy and Spain and spanned both the acute and convalescent phases of COVID-19. The material from the prospective study consisted of cDNA or gDNA derived from T cells, B-cell-depleted T cells, or PBMCs. The repertoires were released in a freely available public database intended as a resource for research on the immune response to SARS-CoV-2. Samples came from the ongoing ImmuneRACE study (first 160 participants) plus 1,254 subjects from 6 global collaborators. The dataset comprised deeply sampled blood TCRbeta repertoires from subjects exposed to, actively infected with, or recovered from COVID-19. Where HLA class I and class II types were available, the types were taken from metadata supplied by the sample provider, not from assay-based typing. A de-identified subject ID, COVID-19 status, age in years and sex were almost always included in the sample metadata.

Turning to this clone: Its antigen specificity is not known. Base quality data are lacking; no much larger clone is found one base away.

According to the germline V gene, CDR1 reads SNHLY and CDR2 reads FYNNEI. V loses 4 bases at its end and J loses 4 bases; junction bases beyond the gene matches: 13. The CDR3, cysteine through phenylalanine, is 17 amino acids long. The retained sequence is limited to the CDR3, 51 bases, with the frame set at the first base. Broad study findings and their caveats: The quantity of clinical and demographic metadata differed by source and by participant and was supplied without curation.

Enrolling through a virtual design, the prospective study's participants ranged in age from about 18 to 100 years and lived across 24 United States geographic areas. To assign participants to cohorts, the prospective study relied on clinical history that participants themselves reported in a screening survey and a study questionnaire. Recovered participants in ImmuneRACE Cohort 3 were defined by two consecutive negative NP/OP PCR tests, clearance by a healthcare professional, or resolution of symptoms. In the prospective study, whole blood, serum and a nasopharyngeal or oropharyngeal swab were collected from each participant by mobile phlebotomists. Participants in the prospective study had the option to provide additional blood draws and questionnaires over a roughly 2-month period. Before DNA extraction, prospective study blood samples were shipped either frozen or at room temperature. TCRbeta CDR3 regions were amplified from genomic DNA by means of the immunoSEQ Assay, a bias-controlled multiplex PCR. Concerning the study's data processing: Within the assay, amplification of reference gene primers was used to estimate how many nucleated cells each sample contained. Sequence reads were collapsed and filtered to measure the absolute abundance of every unique TCRbeta CDR3 rearrangement. For each sample, productive Simpson clonality was calculated by taking the square root of Simpson's diversity index across productive rearrangements. The clones in this table, taken by TCRdb from immuneACCESS, are in-frame only. Not every clone is retained; where verified, under half of the shortfall comes from an unresolved V gene, and the cause of the rest is unknown. That table is the source of V, J and clone size, and D and trimming were worked out from the DNA. Counted in this sample were 190,000 or so clones; roughly four fifths of them appeared once. The ten largest clonotypes hold around a tenth of the sample.

The chain joins TRBV2 to TRBJ1-3; 7 junctional bases match TRBD1. The sequencing input was PBMCs or T cells enriched from blood (not recorded which). The clonotype comes from a man aged 35-49 years who had recovered from COVID-19. CDR3 loop: CASSGQGPGQVGNTIYF. The DNA is TGTGCCAGCAGTGGCCAAGGCCCCGGACAGGTCGGAAACACCATATATTTT.